This T cell receptor (beta chain) originates from a study of cytomegalovirus exposure and HLA in healthy donors. This clone was observed a single time. This CDR3 contains 13 residues. The germline V and J ends were trimmed by 0 bases and 4 bases, with 7 bases remaining between them. Germline loops: CDR1 MNHNY, CDR2 SVGAGI (reference sequence). This PCR relied on a set of 60 Vbeta primers and 13 Jbeta primers. Profiled with immunoSEQ multiplex PCR; TCRdb holds only in-frame clones, not every one. The repertoire holds 200,000 to 250,000 clones, with approximately 70% as singletons. The V gene is TRBV6-6, the J gene TRBJ2-7; unclear D gene. The receptor was isolated from a woman aged 25-40 years in good health and CMV-seronegative. The sequencing sample was made of PBMCs. The CDR3 DNA reads as TGTGCCAGCAGTTACTCTCTCGGGTACGAGCAGTACTTC. This sequence encodes CASSYSLGYEQYF.